Sequencing of this T cell receptor (beta chain) was carried out in a study of memory CD4+ T cells and cytomegalovirus serostatus. Data came from immunoSEQ multiplex PCR; TCRdb stores just in-frame clones and leaves some out. Of about 82,000 clones listed, 75% to 90% are singletons. The sort gate was single viable CD3+CD4+CD8-CD45RO+ cells for memory CD4+ T cells. V was pared by 6 bases and J by 4 bases, with 6 bases of the junction left unmatched. Germline-derived CDR1 and CDR2 are WNHNN and SYGVQD (reference sequence). The CDR3 runs to 13 residues. The sequencing input was memory CD4+ T cells from blood. The source of this sequence is an adult in good health and CMV-seronegative. The genes are TRBV10-1 and TRBJ2-7, with 7 nucleotides matching TRBD1. The CDR3 region is CASSKGQTYEQYF. DNA for the CDR3: TGCGCCAGCAGCAAGGGACAGACTTACGAGCAGTACTTC.